Presented here are 24 T cell receptor beta chains from one specimen sequenced in a study of shared T cell receptors in the human thymus. Profiled with immunoSEQ multiplex PCR; TCRdb holds only in-frame clones, not every one. The repertoire holds over 350,000 clones, with around 93% as singletons. The sequencing input was thymocytes. These receptors all come from a human donor.

The chain recombines TRBV5-4 with TRBJ2-3; 12 bases align to TRBD2. Germline V gene sequence: CDR1 SGHNT, CDR2 YYREEE (reference sequence). The CDR3 is 16 amino acids. With 3 bases clipped from V and 4 bases from J, the junction kept 6 bases outside the gene matches. DNA of the CDR3: TGTGCCAGCAGCTCTCTTCTAGCGGGAGGGTCAGATACGCAGTATTTT. It encodes CASSSLLAGGSDTQYF.

V gene TRBV19 combines with J gene TRBJ2-6; unclear D gene. The CDR3 consists of 15 residues. Germline CDR1 and CDR2: LNHDA and SQIVND (reference sequence). V shed 1 base and J shed 3 bases, with 7 bases lying between them. CDR3 loop: CASSIGPRGANVLTF. The CDR3 bases are TGTGCCAGTAGTATAGGCCCGCGTGGGGCCAACGTCCTGACTTTC.

V and J are TRBV11-2 and TRBJ2-2; D gene unclear. Germline V gene data show CDR1 as SGHAT and CDR2 as FQNNGV. The CDR3 extends over 17 amino acids. The germline V and J ends were trimmed by 5 bases and 7 bases, with 23 bases remaining between them. CDR3 in DNA: TGTGCCAGCAGCCCGCGCGGCCCACGAAAGCACAGCGGGGAGCTGTTTTTT. Residues: CASSPRGPRKHSGELFF.

V gene TRBV19 combines with J gene TRBJ2-6; D might be TRBD1 (6 bases). Trimming pared 5 bases from V and 0 bases from J, leaving 17 bases between. The CDR3 loop spans 18 amino acids. Germline V gene sequence: CDR1 LNHDA, CDR2 SQIVND (reference sequence). CDR3 nucleotides: TGTGCCAGTAGTCCCAGGACAGTCTCCCCCTCTGGGGCCAACGTCCTGACTTTC. This gives the protein CASSPRTVSPSGANVLTF. Together with reference TRBV19 and TRBJ2-6, the CDR3 gives the full variable domain: DGGITQSPKYLFRKEGQNVTLSCEQNLNHDAMYWYRQDPGQGLRLIYYSQIVNDFQKGDIAEGYSVSREKKESFPLTVTSAQKNPTAFYLCASSPRTVSPSGANVLTFGAGSRLTVL.

V and J are TRBV5-1 and TRBJ1-1, with TRBD1 identical over 7 bases. The CDR3 has 15 amino acids. J lost 1 base, V lost 4 bases, and 7 bases had no gene match. Germline V CDR1 and CDR2: SGHRS, YFSETQ. This chain's CDR3 is CASSPRQGSNTEAFF. CDR3 DNA sequence: TGCGCCAGCAGCCCTAGACAGGGATCGAACACTGAAGCTTTCTTT.

The DNA of the CDR3 is TGTGCCAGCAGCACGGGACAGGTCTATGGCTACACCTTC. Its translation is CASSTGQVYGYTF. The chain couples TRBV5-4 to TRBJ1-2; TRBD1 agrees at 8 bases. The CDR3 totals 13 residues. V trimming: 4 bases; J trimming: 4 bases; junction bases outside the gene matches: 3. Germline V gene data show CDR1 as SGHNT and CDR2 as YYREEE (reference sequence).

The chain is built from TRBV2 and TRBJ2-7; no clear D gene. The CDR3 sequence is 9 residues long. CDR1 and CDR2 from the germline V gene are SNHLY and FYNNEI. V was shortened by 11 bases and J by 2 bases, with 4 bases between the two germline ends. The CDR3 here is CAGPYEQYF. In DNA form, the CDR3 reads TGTGCCGGGCCCTACGAGCAGTACTTC.

CDR3 loop: CASTTGLEADTQYF. The CDR3 DNA follows: TGTGCCAGCACAACGGGACTGGAGGCAGATACGCAGTATTTT. The chain is built from TRBV9 and TRBJ2-3; maybe TRBD2 (6 bases). Germline loops: CDR1 SGDLS, CDR2 YYNGEE. Between the trimmed V and J ends, which lost 6 bases and 4 bases, there was a span of 15 bases. The CDR3 extends over 14 amino acids.

V is TRBV6-1 and J is TRBJ2-5; weak D call: TRBD1 (7 bases). Germline CDR1 reads MNHNS; CDR2 reads SASEGT. This CDR3 spans 14 amino acids. Deletions cut 7 bases from V and 4 bases from J, with 16 bases between. CDR3 sequence reads: CASTTGARGETQYF. The CDR3 region has the DNA TGTGCCAGCACCACAGGGGCGCGGGGAGAGACCCAGTACTTC.

The rearrangement links TRBV27 to TRBJ1-1; 7 bases line up with TRBD1. There are 13 residues in the CDR3. Germline CDR1 reads MNHEY; CDR2 reads SMNVEV (reference sequence). J gave up 4 bases and V 3 bases, and 2 bases lay outside the gene matches. CDR3 residues: CASSLGQITEAFF. CDR3 bases: TGTGCCAGCAGTTTGGGACAGATCACTGAAGCTTTCTTT.

This clone was observed a few times. The chain carries TRBV28 and TRBJ1-1; no clear D. The germline V and J ends were trimmed by 7 bases and 11 bases, with 20 bases remaining between them. CDR3 length equals 13 residues. Germline V gene sequence: CDR1 MDHEN, CDR2 SYDVKM. As DNA, the CDR3 is TGTGCCAGCACTCCAGCGGCGGGTGTTAGGGCTTTCTTT. Translation gives CASTPAAGVRAFF.

The chain is built from TRBV2 and TRBJ2-7; D is ambiguous. CDR1 and CDR2 from the germline V gene are SNHLY and FYNNEI. CDR3 length equals 12 residues. V lost 7 bases and J lost 3, with 10 bases in between. CDR3 DNA sequence: TGTGCCAGCACTCTGCACCACTACGAGCAGTACTTC. It translates to CASTLHHYEQYF.

This clone was observed a single time. The CDR3: CASSIAGGNQPQHF. CDR3 nucleotide sequence: TGTGCCAGTAGTATAGCAGGGGGCAATCAGCCCCAGCATTTT. The chain joins TRBV19 to TRBJ1-5; tentatively, D is TRBD1 (6 bases). Germline V CDR1 and CDR2: LNHDA, SQIVND (reference sequence). The CDR3 runs 14 residues. Trimming stripped 1 base from V and 2 bases from J, with 6 bases between.

V gene TRBV5-4 combines with J gene TRBJ2-7, with 10 bases matching TRBD2. CDR1 and CDR2 (germline): SGHNT, YYREEE (reference sequence). With V trimmed by 3 bases and J by 3 bases, 6 bases remained unmatched. The CDR3 consists of 15 residues. The CDR3 DNA reads TGTGCCAGCAGCTCGTGGACTAGCGGTAACTACGAGCAGTACTTC. Amino acids: CASSSWTSGNYEQYF.

The chain recombines TRBV27 with TRBJ2-1; TRBD1 matches 8 bases. The CDR3 runs 16 residues. The ends lost 6 bases at V and 1 base at J; junction bases unmatched: 8. Germline CDR1 is MNHEY and CDR2 is SMNVEV (reference sequence). The CDR3 DNA sequence: TGTGCCAGCAGCCAAGACAGGGGCCCTTCCTACAATGAGCAGTTCTTC. This sequence encodes CASSQDRGPSYNEQFF.

The chain has TRBV6-5 and TRBJ2-5; D is undetermined. V lost 3 bases to trimming and J lost 4 bases, with 15 bases between them. This CDR3 is built from 15 residues. CDR1 MNHEY and CDR2 SVGAGI come from the germline V gene. CDR3 sequence reads: CASSYRRDCTETQYF. The CDR3, as DNA: TGTGCCAGCAGTTATCGTCGAGATTGTACAGAGACCCAGTACTTC.

This chain uses TRBV14 with TRBJ2-3, with 8 bases that match TRBD1. CDR3 size: 19 residues. The V gene end was trimmed by 5 bases and the J gene end by 5 bases; junction bases not matched to a gene: 21. Per germline, CDR1 SGHDN and CDR2 FVKESK. The CDR3 DNA is TGTGCCAGCAGCAGTTCCCGCTCAGACCCCAGGGGGCAGGGAGATACGCAGTATTTT. Its protein is CASSSSRSDPRGQGDTQYF.

This chain connects TRBV19 to TRBJ1-5; D is uncertain. Trimming removed 0 bases at V and 0 bases at J, with 12 bases between. The CDR3 extends over 17 amino acids. CDR1 and CDR2 (germline): LNHDA, SQIVND (reference sequence). This CDR3 is CASSIDLEVYSNQPQHF. The CDR3 nucleotides read TGTGCCAGTAGTATAGATCTAGAGGTATATAGCAATCAGCCCCAGCATTTT.

The V gene is TRBV9, the J gene TRBJ2-1, with 8 bases fitting TRBD1. This CDR3 spans 14 amino acids. Unmatched junction bases numbered 2, after V lost 3 bases and J lost 3 bases. The germline V gene encodes CDR1 SGDLS and CDR2 YYNGEE. The CDR3 DNA reads TGTGCCAGCAGCGCGGGGACAGGCTACAATGAGCAGTTCTTC. Translating gives CASSAGTGYNEQFF.

The chain recombines TRBV30 with TRBJ1-3; no clear D. The germline gives CDR1 GTSNPN, CDR2 SVGIG (reference sequence). This CDR3 region has 19 residues. V lost 0 bases and J 0 bases, leaving 21 bases between the germline ends. The CDR3 loop is CAWSVLPLRAPVSGNTIYF. The DNA for the CDR3 is TGTGCCTGGAGTGTACTACCCCTTCGTGCACCGGTCTCTGGAAACACCATATATTTT.

The chain's CDR3 is CASSAKGATNEKLFF. CDR3 nucleotides: TGTGCCAGCAGTGCAAAGGGGGCAACTAATGAAAAACTGTTTTTT. This sequence joins TRBV6-4 and TRBJ1-4, with D tentatively TRBD1 (6 bases). This CDR3 region has 15 residues. Trimming took 4 bases from V and 0 from J, leaving 9 bases between them. The germline gives CDR1 MRHNA, CDR2 SNTAGT.

V and J are TRBV6-1 and TRBJ2-7; D is uncertain. The germline V gene has CDR1 MNHNS and CDR2 SASEGT. Trimming cost V 3 bases and J 9 bases, with 9 bases left between them. The CDR3 runs to 11 residues. CDR3 sequence (DNA): TGTGCCAGCAGTGACATAACTCGGCAGTACTTC. Its protein product is CASSDITRQYF.

The chain combines TRBV7-9 with TRBJ1-2; D may be TRBD1 (6 bases). The CDR3 consists of 17 residues. Germline V gene data show CDR1 as SEHNR and CDR2 as FQNEAQ (reference sequence). Trimming took off 2 bases at V and 4 bases at J, with 20 bases between the two ends. The chain's CDR3 is CASSLWGTPMISYGYTF. Written as DNA, the CDR3 is TGTGCCAGCAGCTTATGGGGGACACCTATGATAAGCTATGGCTACACCTTC.

The CDR3 DNA reads TGTGCCACCAGGACTAGCGGTTCTCAACCCAGCACAGATACGCAGTATTTT. This encodes CATRTSGSQPSTDTQYF. The chain couples TRBV15 to TRBJ2-3; 9 bases match TRBD2. Germline V gene sequence: CDR1 LNHNV, CDR2 YYDKDF (reference sequence). V lost 6 bases, J lost 0 bases, and 10 bases stayed unmatched. CDR3 length equals 17 residues.